This record looks at one T cell receptor (beta chain) sequence and its context. In the original processing: Amplification with reference gene primers provided the estimates of nucleated cell counts. Produced via immunoSEQ multiplex PCR; TCRdb's table is partial and in-frame only. V, J and clone size are taken as reported in that table, and D and trimming were inferred from the DNA itself. The data show around 190,000 clones, approximately 84% seen once. The data were taken from a study of blood T cell repertoires in COVID-19. The CDR3 totals 18 residues. Germline values: CDR1 MDHEN, CDR2 SYDVKM. The V gene lost 2 bases and the J gene lost 0 bases, with 19 bases spanning the gap.

The TCR sequence derives from a woman aged 30 to 39 who had recovered from COVID-19. The sequenced material came from PBMCs or T cells enriched from blood (not recorded which). The chain uses TRBV28 and TRBJ1-1; D is possibly TRBD1 (5 bases). CDR3 amino acids: CASSLVSRGWEVNTEAFF. The CDR3 coding sequence is TGTGCCAGCAGTTTAGTCTCAAGGGGATGGGAAGTGAACACTGAAGCTTTCTTT.